Sequencing of this TCR beta chain was carried out in a study of cytomegalovirus exposure and HLA in healthy donors (dated by TCRdb to about 2017). Context from the whole study: An earlier analysis of approximately 640 of the donors reported about 250 Gb of sequence data and 100 million to 130 million unique TCR beta sequences from 150 million to 200 million T cells. A later genetic analysis took genome-wide SNP genotypes for about three fifths of the 666 donors and used that subset as a discovery cohort. An earlier analysis of about 620 of the donors applied high-throughput TCR beta sequencing to assess whether each TCR beta V gene segment acted as functional or pseudogenic. Along with the roughly 610-subject first cohort, a separate validation cohort of roughly 110 different subjects was used. Every discovery cohort repertoire had been produced on one sequencing platform. Four to six DR-DQ haplotypes were handled as single units for association and clustering, since linkage in the cohort was strong. A later analysis re-examined previously published TCR beta repertoires from about 700 donors and added high-resolution HLA genotyping to investigate patterns of TCR occurrence. The T cell repertoires of 666 subjects were profiled by immunosequencing and related to cytomegalovirus serostatus. The study combined high-throughput TCR immunosequencing, statistical association of individual TCRs with disease status, and machine learning to predict cytomegalovirus infection status. An early release covering roughly 600 HLA-typed donors comprised 250 to 350 gigabases of sequencing data and around 86 million unique TCR sequences. The later analysis used no new phenotypic data to find candidate immune exposures, relying instead on TCR beta sequences and their occurrence across donors. Alongside the repertoire data, information on donor age, sex, ethnicity and CMV serostatus was compiled. Both class I and class II loci were covered by HLA typing, at four-digit resolution. The genetic ancestry cluster associated with self-reported Caucasian donors included 65% to 90% of the roughly 380 genotyped donors. The study was designed to test whether signatures of past pathogen exposure could be identified by cataloging public T cell receptors. Across about 370 genotyped donors of the cohort, an average of about 240,000 unique TCR beta nucleotide sequences per donor were sequenced, and 15% to 20% of those sequences were non-productive. Typing coverage differed by locus: A, B, C, DRB1 and DQB1 were typed in about 629-630 donors, DQA1 in approximately 520, DPA1 in around 580, and DPB1 in roughly 470. Results and caveats for the whole study, not just this receptor: An earlier analysis of around 540 of the donors showed that most TCR beta V segments appeared in productive rearrangements either about 87% or about 30% of the time, which broadly matched IMGT annotations. In a later analysis, HLA-associated TCR beta chains showed more clonal expansion and lower generation probabilities than non-associated chains that were equally common. When HLA alleles, especially DR and DQ, strongly co-occurred, attributing TCR associations to individual alleles was difficult. Across donors, most TCR sequences were observed very rarely, whereas some public TCRs were present in many individuals. A cluster of highly shared sequence variants was judged likely to be a technical artifact of the sequencing pipeline. In vitro tests confirmed that a few of the cytomegalovirus-associated TCR beta chains recognize cytomegalovirus antigens. Correlated functional status among segregating V segments might reflect linkage disequilibrium, but an unknown experimental factor could not be ruled out. According to a later analysis, TCR association rates differed among HLA loci, with DRB1 alleles showing the most associated TCRs and HLA-C alleles showing the fewest. The only immune exposure information available for the cohort was CMV serostatus. Because the 87-base-pair reads could not distinguish some IMGT-functional V segments, including TRBV6-2 and TRBV6-3, those segments were excluded. It was suggested by the authors that the approach could potentially be generalized to other disease states and immunological phenotypes. The classifier was reported to diagnose cytomegalovirus status with high specificity and sensitivity in both the original and validation cohorts. Because some donors lacked HLA typing at each locus, the association tests relied only on the typed subset. Roughly uniform sequencing depth across donors was assumed in presence/absence analyses, although this assumption may not hold. A later analysis found that most CMV-associated TCR beta chains appeared HLA-restricted, with HLA associations seemingly driven largely by CMV exposure. A further reported finding was that TCR beta sequences accurately predicted the HLA-A and HLA-B alleles for most subjects in the first cohort. At a false discovery rate of 0.05, a later analysis linked about 17,000 TCR beta sequences to specific HLA alleles. According to a later genetic analysis, donors in an Asian-associated ancestry cluster had fewer N-insertions in productive TCRs than the roughly 700-donor mean. In a later analysis, several top co-occurrence clusters were reported to appear linked to parvovirus B19, influenza, CMV and Epstein-Barr virus. A total of around 150 TCR beta chains were listed by the study as associated with cytomegalovirus. In a later genetic analysis, a missense DCLRE1C variant was associated with V-gene and J-gene trimming of TCR beta chains, and the association was replicated in an independent cohort. Because counts were too low, around 18 rarely observed V segments, including chromosome 9 orphons, were left out of the earlier analysis of 587 of the donors. The cohort was sequenced for TCR beta chains only, and without alpha or paired-chain data the features that could be detected were limited.

The protocol used for the library was the immunoSEQ multiplex PCR assay. For the multiplex PCR, a mixture combining 60 forward primers for TCR Vbeta segments and 13 reverse primers for TCR Jbeta segments was used. Amplification of the CDR3 region of rearranged TCR beta genes was performed with a multiplex PCR assay on genomic DNA. The amplified TCR beta libraries were sequenced on the Illumina HiSeq System as 87-base-pair reads. On the study's bioinformatics: A later analysis tallied tens of millions of unique TCR beta chains across the 550 to 850 repertoires, and around 9.9 million of those chains were shared by two or more donors. A nearest-neighbor algorithm error-corrected the raw reads and collapsed the reads into unique sequences, merging closely related sequences to remove PCR and sequencing errors. Alignment of CDR3 sequences to IMGT reference sequences was used to assign V, D and J gene segments. For a sequence to be retained, a match of at least six nucleotides to both a V gene segment and a J gene segment was required. A rearrangement counted as productive if the CDR3 had no stop codons and remained in frame with V and J, and every other rearrangement counted as non-productive. CDR3 was defined according to IMGT convention as the region running from the second conserved V-encoded cysteine to the conserved J-encoded phenylalanine. In an earlier analysis of 500 to 650 of the donors, sequences lacking an unambiguous match to a single V gene segment were excluded. In an earlier analysis of some 590 of the donors, a V segment was called functional when productive rearrangements were above 56.7%, and segregating when the standard deviation between donors exceeded 5%. To diagnose cytomegalovirus status from the catalog of TCR beta chain sequences, a statistical classification framework was built. A later analysis assigned V and J genes by comparing TCR nucleotide sequences with IMGT/GENE-DB human TR gene sequences. The TCRdist pipeline was used in a later analysis to assign CDR3 sequences and most-parsimonious VDJ recombination scenarios. In a later analysis, every TCR beta chain was defined by the combination of its CDR3 amino acid sequence and its V-gene family, and reads without a unique V-gene family were dropped. As a way to deal with suspected cross-contamination and a sequencing artifact, a later analysis dropped 450 to 600 nucleotide sequences that were highly shared and had low generation probability. For each public chain, a later analysis derived a clonal expansion index from normalized ranks of inferred template counts within each repertoire. A later analysis computed generation probabilities with a VDJ recombination model fitted to out-of-frame rearrangements, and checked the results against IGoR. In a later analysis, TCR-TCR, TCR-HLA and TCR-CMV co-occurrence was scored with hypergeometric tests, and a repertoire-size bias correction was applied to TCR pairs. In a later analysis, false discovery rates were estimated by permuting HLA or CMV assignments 20 times. In a later analysis, co-occurring TCRs were grouped using DBSCAN, with TCRdist sequence similarity added in when clustering inside HLA-allele-positive subsets. Co-occurrence clustering excluded repertoires with fewer than 30,000 or more than 120,000 public chains, plus five with anomalous nucleotide sharing. The table was pulled from immuneACCESS by TCRdb, which kept in-frame rearrangements only. Such tables lose some clones; where checked, under half of the loss comes from unresolved V genes, and the rest has no known cause. V, J and clone size were drawn from that table, and D and trimming were deduced from the DNA. A total of roughly 130,000 clones appear in this sample, about 80% of them only once. The ten largest clones represent more than 0.9% of the sample.

The cohort was made up of approximately 700 healthy bone marrow donors. At the time of sampling, every cohort member was nominally healthy, though immune exposures that went unrecorded were likely present. The donor tested CMV seropositive and was one of the 289 seropositive cohort members. A peripheral blood sample was collected from each donor, and TCR beta sequencing was performed on peripheral blood mononuclear cells. The Qiagen DNeasy Blood Extraction Kit was used to extract genomic DNA from the blood cell samples. As concerns this clone: Its specific antigen is unknown. No per-base quality is available; no much larger clone lies one base away.

For this chain, trimming is 4 bases at the V end and 5 bases at the J end, and the number of junction bases without a gene match is 12. The CDR3 sequence holds 17 residues, the cysteine and phenylalanine included. The retained sequence is limited to the CDR3, 51 bases, with the frame set at the first base. CDR1 and CDR2 are drawn from the germline V gene (reference sequence): MNHEY, SMNVEV. Recombination joined TRBV27 with TRBJ2-1; 9 of the junction bases match TRBD1. The sample was PBMCs. The origin of this receptor is a male donor in good health and CMV-seropositive. The DNA sequence is as follows: TGTGCCAGCAGTTCCGGGACAGGGTGGCTTAATCACAATGAGCAGTTCTTC. Translated, this gives CASSSGTGWLNHNEQFF.